The TCR beta chain under discussion was sequenced for a study of OX40 agonist ivuxolimab in advanced cancers. The study in broad terms: Ivuxolimab was a fully human IgG2 agonistic monoclonal antibody targeting the costimulatory receptor OX40 (CD134). Intravenous ivuxolimab was administered to patients every 2 weeks at six dose levels: 0.01, 0.1, 0.3, 1.5, 3 and 10 mg/kg. Among the roughly 50 dose-escalation patients, about 20 had hepatocellular carcinoma, roughly 15 melanoma, 9 renal cell carcinoma and 9 head and neck cancer. In the dose-escalation cohort, around four fifths of patients were male, and the mean age was around 60 years, with a range of roughly 20 to 79. Prior anti-PD-1, anti-PD-L1 or anti-CTLA-4 therapy was permitted, and checkpoint inhibitors had been received by more than 35% of dose-escalation patients. Three dose-escalation patients achieved partial responses, one with hepatocellular carcinoma and two with cutaneous melanoma. The purpose of peripheral TCRbeta sequencing was to test whether ivuxolimab changed TCR sequence diversity and led to clonal T-cell expansion. The paper covers the monotherapy dose-escalation part of the phase I ivuxolimab trial, which included N = 52 patients. The investigation overall reported the following: At doses of 0.1 to 3.0 mg/kg, clonal expansion of both CD4+ and CD8+ blood T cells was observed from baseline to week 6. Antigen specificity was not determined for the clonally expanded peripheral T cells. After ivuxolimab, expanded clones were on average more numerous among CD8+ T cells than among CD4+ T cells. In the 0.1-3.0 mg/kg groups, partial responders had among the lowest normalized peripheral clonal expansion, particularly in CD8+ T cells. Low levels of normalized T-cell clonal expansion were also seen in some patients who did not respond.

Patients with autoimmune disease history or receiving systemic immunosuppression were excluded from the trial. Peripheral blood for TCR sequencing was collected from all dose cohorts at baseline, on cycle 4 day 1, and on cycle 7 day 1. Samples came from an open-label, multicenter, first-in-human phase I dose-escalation trial of ivuxolimab. Adults with locally advanced or metastatic melanoma, renal cell carcinoma, hepatocellular carcinoma or head and neck squamous cell carcinoma were enrolled in the trial. Before TCR sequencing, CD4+ and CD8+ T cells were separately sorted from peripheral blood. Regarding this clone: The antigen this receptor binds is unknown. One end of the junction is discordant with germline, which a read error may explain.

To sequence the TCRbeta CDR3 region, genomic DNA was isolated from the sorted cells. TCRbeta CDR3 regions were sequenced using the immunoSEQ Assay. TCRdb took over this immuneACCESS table, retaining in-frame rearrangements with V and J assigned. Such tables are incomplete; in checked studies, under half of the missing clones stem from an unresolved V gene, and the remainder is unexplained. Recorded for this sample are fewer than 65,000 clones; more than 70% of them occurred a single time. Over 5% of the sample lies in the top ten. From cysteine to phenylalanine, the CDR3 is 17 amino acids long. Just CDR3 DNA is preserved here, 51 bases in frame from base 1. CDR1 and CDR2 were assigned from the germline V gene as SGHVS and FQNEAQ.

The chain couples TRBV7-8 to TRBJ2-7, with 8 middle bases fitting TRBD1. This material consisted of CD4+ or CD8+ T cells sorted from blood, taken in a trial of the OX40 agonist ivuxolimab. The sequence was collected from an adult with an advanced solid tumor such as melanoma, head and neck, liver or kidney cancer. The DNA sequence is TGTGCCAGCAGCTGGACCTTAACTAGGACAGGGAACGGATTAAGGGACTTC. Its amino acids are CASSWTLTRTGNGLRDF.